One sample yielded the 22 T cell receptor beta chains listed below, sequenced in a study of blood T cell repertoires in COVID-19. Sequencing was performed with immunoSEQ multiplex PCR; in TCRdb, only in-frame clones are kept and a portion is missing. The sample includes 110,000 or so clones, less than 85% of them seen just once. The sequencing input was peripheral blood. The receptors derive from a human donor in a cohort sampled during active COVID-19.

This clone has a handful of counts. The chain's CDR3 is CASSVRSNQGQFF. The DNA for the CDR3 is TGTGCCAGCAGTGTTCGATCCAACCAGGGGCAGTTCTTC. The chain carries TRBV2 and TRBJ2-1, with D maybe TRBD1 (5 bases). CDR3 length equals 13 residues. Germline CDR1 SNHLY, CDR2 FYNNEI. V was clipped by 4 bases and J by 12 bases, with 16 bases between them.

This clone was found once. V gene TRBV5-1 combines with J gene TRBJ1-2; TRBD1 might be the D (5 bases). V was pared by 4 bases and J by 4 bases, with 11 bases between. Germline V gives CDR1 SGHRS, CDR2 YFSETQ. The CDR3 contains 13 residues. As DNA, the CDR3 is TGCGCCAGCAGCGTAGACAGTCTCTATGGCTACACCTTC. Its translation is CASSVDSLYGYTF. The whole variable domain, filled in from reference TRBV5-1 and TRBJ1-2, reads KAGVTQTPRYLIKTRGQQVTLSCSPISGHRSVSWYQQTPGQGLQFLFEYFSETQRNKGNFPGRFSGRQFSNSRSEMNVSTLELGDSALYLCASSVDSLYGYTFGSGTRLTVV.

This chain joins TRBV5-5 and TRBJ1-2; 8 bases are shared with TRBD1. Trimming cost V 0 bases and J 6 bases; bases outside gene matches: 13. This CDR3 comprises 17 residues. Looked up from germline, CDR1 is SGHKS and CDR2 is YYEKEE (reference sequence). CDR3 region: CASSLVAGGALGDGYTF. The CDR3 region has the DNA TGTGCCAGCAGCTTGGTGGCAGGGGGCGCATTAGGGGATGGCTACACCTTC.

V is TRBV6-1 and J is TRBJ1-2; D uncertain. Deletions cut 1 base from V and 4 bases from J, with 4 bases between. There are 12 residues in the CDR3. Germline CDR1 and CDR2: MNHNS and SASEGT. This CDR3 is CASSEGGYGYTF. CDR3 in DNA: TGTGCCAGCAGTGAAGGCGGCTATGGCTACACCTTC.

The V and J genes are TRBV11-3 and TRBJ2-2; 7 bases match TRBD1. Germline CDR1 and CDR2: SGHNT and YENEEA. With 3 bases clipped from V and 0 bases from J, the junction kept 1 base outside the gene matches. The CDR3 loop spans 15 amino acids. The CDR3 sequence is CASSLQGANTGELFF. DNA of the CDR3: TGTGCCAGCAGCTTGCAGGGGGCGAACACCGGGGAGCTGTTTTTT.

The chain joins TRBV30 to TRBJ1-3; D gene uncertain. Germline CDR1 is GTSNPN and CDR2 is SVGIG (reference sequence). The CDR3 totals 12 residues. The V gene lost 2 bases and the J gene lost 7 bases, with 9 bases spanning the gap. In DNA form, the CDR3 reads TGTGCCTGGAGTCCGATAAGCAACACCATATATTTT. Amino acid sequence: CAWSPISNTIYF.

The chain joins TRBV9 to TRBJ2-1; 9 bases map to TRBD1. The V gene's germline CDR1 is SGDLS and CDR2 YYNGEE. Germline trimming cut 4 bases from V and 6 bases from J; bases unmatched to any gene: 8. CDR3 length: 15 amino acids. Here the CDR3 DNA reads TGTGCCAGCAGCACCTCCGGGACAGGGACCAATGAGCAGTTCTTC. Its translation is CASSTSGTGTNEQFF.

The chain employs TRBV2 and TRBJ2-2, with TRBD1 matching 9 bases. There are 17 residues in the CDR3. V shed 6 bases, J shed 6 bases, and the junction held 14 bases outside the gene matches. Germline V CDR1 and CDR2: SNHLY, FYNNEI. CDR3 loop: CASSPGRMTGGSGELFF. In DNA form, the CDR3 reads TGTGCCAGCAGCCCGGGACGAATGACAGGGGGGTCCGGGGAGCTGTTTTTT.

The genes are TRBV5-1 and TRBJ2-3, with D possibly matching TRBD2 (6 bases). Germline loops: CDR1 SGHRS, CDR2 YFSETQ. Trimming stripped 0 bases from V and 5 bases from J, with 13 bases between. This CDR3 is built from 15 residues. The CDR3 region has the DNA TGCGCCAGCAGCTTGGCGGGGGTAGAGGGAGATACGCAGTATTTT. It codes for CASSLAGVEGDTQYF.

The J gene is TRBJ2-4, the V gene TRBV28, with D maybe TRBD2 (6 bases). This CDR3 spans 15 amino acids. V lost 5 bases and J 0 bases, leaving 11 bases between the germline ends. Germline V lookup: CDR1 MDHEN, CDR2 SYDVKM. The CDR3 loop is CASSPNGGAKNIQYF. The CDR3 bases are TGTGCCAGCAGTCCGAACGGGGGAGCCAAAAACATTCAGTACTTC.

V is TRBV28 and J is TRBJ1-2; D may be TRBD1 (6 bases). The CDR3 extends over 13 amino acids. V was shortened by 7 bases and J by 5 bases, with 14 bases between the two germline ends. CDR1 is MDHEN and CDR2 is SYDVKM in the germline V gene. The CDR3 region has the DNA TGTGCCAGCATCCCACAGGGTTCTTATGGCTACACCTTC. Protein product: CASIPQGSYGYTF.

The V gene is TRBV7-2, the J gene TRBJ2-3; a weak D match, TRBD1 (6 bases). The CDR3 loop spans 16 amino acids. With 1 base removed from V and 3 bases from J, the gap between germline ends came to 14 bases. CDR1 and CDR2 from the germline V gene are SGHTA and FQGNSA. The CDR3 DNA reads as TGTGCCAGCAGCTTAGTGCCAGGGGCGAGGACAGATACGCAGTATTTT. Translation gives CASSLVPGARTDTQYF.

This clone has only a few counts. The chain carries TRBV27 and TRBJ1-5; D is ambiguous. CDR3 length: 13 residues. V dropped 0 bases and J dropped 5 bases, with 5 bases sitting between them. CDR1 is MNHEY and CDR2 is SMNVEV in the germline V gene (reference sequence). The CDR3 reads CASSLSAYQPQHF. CDR3 DNA sequence: TGTGCCAGCAGTTTATCGGCTTATCAGCCCCAGCATTTT.

The chain joins TRBV5-1 to TRBJ2-1, with 8 bases that match TRBD1. V lost 4 bases, J lost 4 bases, and 7 bases stayed unmatched. CDR3 size: 15 residues. Germline V CDR1 and CDR2: SGHRS, YFSETQ. DNA for the CDR3: TGCGCCAGCAGCCCGCTGGGACAGGAGTACAATGAGCAGTTCTTC. Protein product: CASSPLGQEYNEQFF.

This chain uses TRBV2 with TRBJ2-1; D not certain. This CDR3 spans 14 amino acids. V lost 4 bases, J lost 5 bases, and 12 bases lay in between. Germline values: CDR1 SNHLY, CDR2 FYNNEI. CDR3 nucleotide sequence: TGTGCCAGCAGTGGTGGCCTCCAAAACAATGAGCAGTTCTTC. Translated: CASSGGLQNNEQFF.

The chain recombines TRBV2 with TRBJ2-7; no reliable D call. The CDR3 is 14 residues long. Germline loops: CDR1 SNHLY, CDR2 FYNNEI. The V and J ends lost 5 bases and 2 bases respectively, with 13 bases between them. DNA for the CDR3: TGTGCCAGCAGTACCAATGGGCGAACCTACGAGCAGTACTTC. It specifies CASSTNGRTYEQYF. Full variable domain (remainder filled in from reference TRBV2 and TRBJ2-7): EPEVTQTPSHQVTQMGQEVILRCVPISNHLYFYWYRQILGQKVEFLVSFYNNEISEKSEIFDDQFSVERPDGSNFTLKIRSTKLEDSAMYFCASSTNGRTYEQYFGPGTRLTVT.

The chain's CDR3 is CASSAGSHTDTQYF. The CDR3 coding sequence is TGTGCCAGTAGCGCCGGGAGCCACACAGATACGCAGTATTTT. This chain joins TRBV19 and TRBJ2-3; D possibly corresponds to TRBD2 (6 bases). Trimming removed 6 bases from V and 2 bases from J, with 12 bases in between. Germline loops: CDR1 LNHDA, CDR2 SQIVND (reference sequence). This CDR3 has 14 amino acids.

This chain joins TRBV27 and TRBJ1-1; perhaps TRBD1 as D (5 bases). Trimming took off 3 bases at V and 5 bases at J, with 10 bases between the two ends. From germline, CDR1 is MNHEY and CDR2 SMNVEV (reference sequence). The CDR3 length is 13 residues. The CDR3 sequence is CASSFWGGTEAFF. The CDR3 DNA sequence: TGTGCCAGCAGTTTTTGGGGGGGTACTGAAGCTTTCTTT.

The chain joins TRBV6-6 to TRBJ1-2, with TRBD1 identical over 10 bases. The CDR3 consists of 14 residues. With V trimmed by 6 bases and J by 6 bases, 7 bases remained unmatched. Germline V lookup: CDR1 MNHNY, CDR2 SVGAGI (reference sequence). CDR3 loop: CASREGQGYHGYTF. CDR3 nucleotide sequence: TGTGCCAGCAGAGAGGGACAGGGGTATCATGGCTACACCTTC.

This clone showed up just once. The chain joins TRBV5-4 to TRBJ2-3; tentative D call: TRBD1 (6 bases). This CDR3 is 15 amino acids long. The germline V gene encodes CDR1 SGHNT and CDR2 YYREEE (reference sequence). The V end lost 5 bases, the J end lost 2 bases, and 15 bases lay between the germline ends. CDR3 coding DNA: TGTGCCAGCAGACCCTTCAGGGGATCCACAGATACGCAGTATTTT. It is translated as CASRPFRGSTDTQYF.

This sequence joins TRBV28 and TRBJ2-3; D may be TRBD2 (5 bases). Looked up from germline, CDR1 is MDHEN and CDR2 is SYDVKM. This CDR3 spans 12 amino acids. The germline V and J ends were trimmed by 2 bases and 6 bases, with 6 bases remaining between them. This CDR3 reads CASSLGGDTQYF. CDR3 bases: TGTGCCAGCAGTTTAGGCGGGGATACGCAGTATTTT.

The V gene is TRBV3-1 (or the pseudogene TRBV3-2), the J gene TRBJ1-4, with D possibly TRBD1 on 5 matching bases. V lost 5 bases, J lost 8 bases, and 15 bases lay in between. Germline V lookup: CDR1 LGHDT, CDR2 YNNKEL (reference sequence). This CDR3 is built from 14 residues. The CDR3 is CASSSRPGQEKLFF. The CDR3 DNA is TGTGCCAGCAGCTCAAGGCCAGGGCAAGAAAAACTGTTTTTT.